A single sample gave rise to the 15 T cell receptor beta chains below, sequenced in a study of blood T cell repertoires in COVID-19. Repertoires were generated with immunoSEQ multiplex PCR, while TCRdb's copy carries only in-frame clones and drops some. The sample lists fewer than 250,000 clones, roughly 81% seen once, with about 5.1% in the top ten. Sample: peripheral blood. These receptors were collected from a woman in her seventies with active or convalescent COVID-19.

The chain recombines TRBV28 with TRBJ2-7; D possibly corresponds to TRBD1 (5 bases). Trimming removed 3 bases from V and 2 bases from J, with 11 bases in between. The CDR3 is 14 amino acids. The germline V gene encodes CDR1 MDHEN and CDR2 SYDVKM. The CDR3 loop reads CASSFAGPPYEQYF. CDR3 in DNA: TGTGCCAGCAGTTTTGCAGGGCCCCCCTACGAGCAGTACTTC.

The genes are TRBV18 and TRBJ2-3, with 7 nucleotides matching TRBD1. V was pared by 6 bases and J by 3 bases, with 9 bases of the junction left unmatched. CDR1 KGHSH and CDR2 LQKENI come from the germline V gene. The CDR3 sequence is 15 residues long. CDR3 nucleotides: TGTGCCAGCTCCCCCGACAGGGACCGGACAGATACGCAGTATTTT. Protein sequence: CASSPDRDRTDTQYF.

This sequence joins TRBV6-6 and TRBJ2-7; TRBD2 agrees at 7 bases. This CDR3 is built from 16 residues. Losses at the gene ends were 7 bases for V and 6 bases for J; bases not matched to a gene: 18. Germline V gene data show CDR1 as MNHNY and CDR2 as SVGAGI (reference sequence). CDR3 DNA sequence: TGTGCCAGCATTTCTACAGGCGCGGGAGTAGTGGGCGAGCAGTACTTC. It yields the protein CASISTGAGVVGEQYF.

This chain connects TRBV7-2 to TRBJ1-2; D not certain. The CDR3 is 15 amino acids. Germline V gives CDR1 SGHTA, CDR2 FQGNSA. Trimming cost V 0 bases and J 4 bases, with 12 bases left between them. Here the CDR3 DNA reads TGTGCCAGCAGCTTAGCGGACCGGGAATCCTATGGCTACACCTTC. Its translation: CASSLADRESYGYTF. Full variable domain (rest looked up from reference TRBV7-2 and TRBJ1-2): GAGVSQSPSNKVTEKGKDVELRCDPISGHTALYWYRQSLGQGLEFLIYFQGNSAPDKSGLPSDRFSAERTGGSVSTLTIQRTQQEDSAVYLCASSLADRESYGYTFGSGTRLTVV.

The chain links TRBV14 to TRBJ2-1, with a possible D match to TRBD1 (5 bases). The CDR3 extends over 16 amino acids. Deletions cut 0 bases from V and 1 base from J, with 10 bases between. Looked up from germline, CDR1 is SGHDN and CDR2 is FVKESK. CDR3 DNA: TGTGCCAGCAGCCAAGATATAGGGGCTTCCTACAATGAGCAGTTCTTC. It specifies CASSQDIGASYNEQFF.

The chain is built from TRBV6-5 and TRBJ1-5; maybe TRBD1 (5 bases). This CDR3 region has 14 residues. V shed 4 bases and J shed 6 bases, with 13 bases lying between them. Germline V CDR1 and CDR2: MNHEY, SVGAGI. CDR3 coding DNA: TGTGCCAGCAGTTCTCGCCGGGACTTTCAGCCCCAGCATTTT. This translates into CASSSRRDFQPQHF.

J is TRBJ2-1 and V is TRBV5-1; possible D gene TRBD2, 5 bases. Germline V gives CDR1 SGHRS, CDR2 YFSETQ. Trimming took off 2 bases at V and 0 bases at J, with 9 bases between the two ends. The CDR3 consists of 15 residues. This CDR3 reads CASSFPSYSYNEQFF. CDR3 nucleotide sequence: TGCGCCAGCAGCTTTCCTAGCTACTCCTACAATGAGCAGTTCTTC.

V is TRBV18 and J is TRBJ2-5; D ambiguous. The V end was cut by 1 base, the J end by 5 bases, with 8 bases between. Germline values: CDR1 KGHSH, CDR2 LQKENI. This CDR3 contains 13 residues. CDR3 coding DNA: TGTGCCAGCTCACCACGCGTATCGGAGACCCAGTACTTC. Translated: CASSPRVSETQYF. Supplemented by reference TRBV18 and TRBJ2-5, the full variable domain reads NAGVMQNPRHLVRRRGQEARLRCSPMKGHSHVYWYRQLPEEGLKFMVYLQKENIIDESGMPKERFSAEFPKEGPSILRIQQVVRGDSAAYFCASSPRVSETQYFGPGTRLLVL.

The CDR3 spells CASSQLLGQDTQYF. The CDR3 nucleotides read TGTGCCAGCAGCCAACTTCTTGGGCAAGATACGCAGTATTTT. The chain employs TRBV3-1 (or the pseudogene TRBV3-2) and TRBJ2-3; D not resolved. The CDR3 loop spans 14 amino acids. Trimming left V 2 bases short and J 5 bases short, with 11 bases between. Germline V gives CDR1 LGHDT, CDR2 YNNKEL (reference sequence).

Here the CDR3 reads CASSPEGTGVSPLHF. The CDR3 DNA sequence: TGTGCCAGCAGCCCGGAGGGGACAGGGGTTTCACCCCTCCACTTT. The chain employs TRBV5-4 and TRBJ1-6; 10 nucleotides agree with TRBD1. CDR1 SGHNT and CDR2 YYREEE come from the germline V gene (reference sequence). The V and J ends lost 4 bases and 9 bases, in that order; junction bases with no gene match: 7. The CDR3 consists of 15 residues.

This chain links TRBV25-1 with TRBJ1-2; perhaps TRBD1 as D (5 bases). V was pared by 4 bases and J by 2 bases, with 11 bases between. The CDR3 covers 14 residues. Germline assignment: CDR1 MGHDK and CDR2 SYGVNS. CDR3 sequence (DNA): TGTGCCAGCAGTGGGGGGGGTATCAACTATGGCTACACCTTC. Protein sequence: CASSGGGINYGYTF.

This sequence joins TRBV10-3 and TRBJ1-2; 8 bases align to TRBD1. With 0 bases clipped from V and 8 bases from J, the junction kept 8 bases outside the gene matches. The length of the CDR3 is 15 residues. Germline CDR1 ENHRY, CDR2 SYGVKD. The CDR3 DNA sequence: TGTGCCATCAGTGAGTCGACAACAGGGGGGAAGGGCTACACCTTC. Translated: CAISESTTGGKGYTF.

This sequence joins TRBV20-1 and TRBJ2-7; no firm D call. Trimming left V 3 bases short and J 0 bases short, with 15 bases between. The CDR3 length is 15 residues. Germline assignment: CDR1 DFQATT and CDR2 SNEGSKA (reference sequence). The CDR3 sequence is CSASQVRAISYEQYF. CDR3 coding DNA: TGCAGTGCTAGTCAGGTTAGAGCCATCTCCTACGAGCAGTACTTC.

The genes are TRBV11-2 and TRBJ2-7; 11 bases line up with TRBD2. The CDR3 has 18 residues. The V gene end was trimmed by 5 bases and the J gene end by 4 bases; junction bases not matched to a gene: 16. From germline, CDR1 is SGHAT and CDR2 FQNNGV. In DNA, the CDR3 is TGTGCCAGCAGCGTCCATAGCGTAGCGGGAGGGCCGGGGTACGAGCAGTACTTC. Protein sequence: CASSVHSVAGGPGYEQYF.

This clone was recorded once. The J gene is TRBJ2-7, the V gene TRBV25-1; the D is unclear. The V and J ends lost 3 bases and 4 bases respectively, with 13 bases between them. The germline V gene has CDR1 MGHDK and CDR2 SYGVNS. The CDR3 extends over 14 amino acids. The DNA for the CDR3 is TGTGCCAGCAGTGACGGGTCAAAAGTATACGAGCAGTACTTC. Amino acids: CASSDGSKVYEQYF.